Sequencing of this T cell receptor (beta chain) was carried out in a study of cytomegalovirus exposure and HLA in healthy donors. Whole-study results and caveats: HLA alleles showed associations with some 17,000 TCR beta sequences in a later analysis, at a 0.05 false discovery rate. The authors later linked a missense DCLRE1C variant to TCR beta V- and J-gene trimming. TCR beta chains associated with HLA were, in a later analysis, more clonally expanded than equally common others. The listing of 160 or so TCR beta chains classed them as cytomegalovirus-associated.

Of note for this clone: Its cognate antigen is unknown.

This CDR3 has 17 residues. Germline CDR1 reads SGHTA; CDR2 reads FQGTGA. Losses at the gene ends were 5 bases for V and 4 bases for J; bases not matched to a gene: 12. Amplification used 60 Vbeta primers and 13 Jbeta primers. Using immunoSEQ multiplex PCR, the repertoire was profiled, and TCRdb retains in-frame clones only, with some absent. The sample shows about 200,000 clones, approximately 86% of them seen only once. Sequencing used PBMCs. V usage is TRBV7-3 and J usage is TRBJ2-1, with 9 positions matching TRBD2. This clonotype originated in a woman aged 30 to 39 in good health and CMV-seronegative. Here the CDR3 reads CASSPGALREGYNEQFF. The CDR3 coding sequence is TGTGCCAGCAGCCCAGGAGCCTTGCGGGAGGGTTACAATGAGCAGTTCTTC.